The source of this T cell receptor beta chain is a study of T cell clonotyping in hematopoietic cell transplantation. Study-wide results and limits: Few recipient clonotypes overlapped donors; over 95% were de novo at given depth. No sorting was done, leaving CD4 and CD8 contributions mixed. After transplant, recipient diversity fell while pathologically expanded clonotypes grew through day 180. Broader posttransplant TCR repertoire diversity was predicted by graft donor and pretransplant recipient Inverse Simpson Index values.

The table lists this clone with a few counts. What it binds is not known. The protocol was immunoSEQ multiplex PCR, while the TCRdb copy is restricted to in-frame clones and leaves out a portion. Of over 10,000 clones listed, over 40% are singletons. The CDR3 has 12 amino acids. V lost 2 bases and J lost 15, with 17 bases in between. The germline V gene encodes CDR1 GTSNPN and CDR2 SVGIG (reference sequence). This sequence originates from a man in his fifties in good health. Some clones in this sample may be carry-over from other donors' samples. The material sequenced was peripheral blood mononuclear cells. The genes are TRBV30 and TRBJ2-1, with D maybe TRBD2 (6 bases). CDR3 DNA: TGTGCCTGGAGTTCCGGACTACGCCCGAGGTTCTTC. This sequence encodes CAWSSGLRPRFF.